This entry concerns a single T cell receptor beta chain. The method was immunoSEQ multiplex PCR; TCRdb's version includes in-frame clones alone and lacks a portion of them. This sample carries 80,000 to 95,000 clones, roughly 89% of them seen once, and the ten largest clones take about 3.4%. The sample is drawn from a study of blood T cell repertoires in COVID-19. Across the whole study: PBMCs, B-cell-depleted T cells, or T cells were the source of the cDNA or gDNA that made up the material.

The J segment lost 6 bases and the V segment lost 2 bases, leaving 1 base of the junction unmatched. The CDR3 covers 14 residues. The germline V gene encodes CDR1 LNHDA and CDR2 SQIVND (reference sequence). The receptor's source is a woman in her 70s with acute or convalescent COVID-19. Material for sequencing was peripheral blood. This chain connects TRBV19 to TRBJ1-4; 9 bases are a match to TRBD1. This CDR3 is CASSIWTGDEKLFF. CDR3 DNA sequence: TGTGCCAGTAGTATATGGACAGGGGATGAAAAACTGTTTTTT.